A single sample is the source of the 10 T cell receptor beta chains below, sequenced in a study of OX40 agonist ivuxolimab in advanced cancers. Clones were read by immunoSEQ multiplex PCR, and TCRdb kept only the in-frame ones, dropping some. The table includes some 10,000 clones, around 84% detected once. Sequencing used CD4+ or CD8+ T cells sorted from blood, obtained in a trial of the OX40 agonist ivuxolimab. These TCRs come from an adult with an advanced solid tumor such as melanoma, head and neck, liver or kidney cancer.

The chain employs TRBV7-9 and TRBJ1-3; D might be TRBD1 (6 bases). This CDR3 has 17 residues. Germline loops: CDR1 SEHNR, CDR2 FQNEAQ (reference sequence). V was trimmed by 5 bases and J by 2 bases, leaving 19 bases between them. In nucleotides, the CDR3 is TGTGCCAGCAGCCTCGGACAGACCCTAGCTCCTGGAAACACCATATATTTT. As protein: CASSLGQTLAPGNTIYF.

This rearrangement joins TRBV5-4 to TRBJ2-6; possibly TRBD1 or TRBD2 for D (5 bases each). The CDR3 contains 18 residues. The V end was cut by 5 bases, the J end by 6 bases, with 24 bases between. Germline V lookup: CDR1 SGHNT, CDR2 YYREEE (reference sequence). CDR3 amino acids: CASRPLGESTPAANVLTF. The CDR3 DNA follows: TGTGCCAGCAGGCCCTTGGGGGAATCTACTCCTGCGGCCAACGTCCTGACTTTC.

Here the CDR3 reads CASSPPLAGGYGNEQFF. The DNA for the CDR3 is TGTGCCAGCAGCCCCCCTTTAGCGGGAGGGTACGGCAATGAGCAGTTCTTC. The V and J genes are TRBV7-9 and TRBJ2-1; 11 bases fit TRBD2. Germline CDR1 SEHNR, CDR2 FQNEAQ (reference sequence). CDR3 length: 17 residues. After removal of 5 bases from V and 6 bases from J, the junction contained 12 bases not matched to a gene.

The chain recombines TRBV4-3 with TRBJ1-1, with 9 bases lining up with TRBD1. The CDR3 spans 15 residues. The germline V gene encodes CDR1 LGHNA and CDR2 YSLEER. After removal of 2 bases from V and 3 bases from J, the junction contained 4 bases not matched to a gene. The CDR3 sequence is CASSQFGDRDTEAFF. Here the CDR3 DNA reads TGCGCCAGCAGCCAATTTGGGGACAGGGACACTGAAGCTTTCTTT.

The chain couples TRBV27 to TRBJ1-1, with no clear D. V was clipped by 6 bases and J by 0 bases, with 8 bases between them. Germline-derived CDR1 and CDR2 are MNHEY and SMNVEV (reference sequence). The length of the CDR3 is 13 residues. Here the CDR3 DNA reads TGTGCCAGCAGAACGGGGATGAACACTGAAGCTTTCTTT. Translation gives CASRTGMNTEAFF.

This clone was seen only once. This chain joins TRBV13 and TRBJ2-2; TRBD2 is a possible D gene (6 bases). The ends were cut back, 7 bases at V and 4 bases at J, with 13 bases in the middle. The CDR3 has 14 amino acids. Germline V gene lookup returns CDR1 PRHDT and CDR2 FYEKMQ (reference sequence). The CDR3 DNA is TGTGCCAGCACCCCGACTAGAGGCACCGGGGAGCTGTTTTTT. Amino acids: CASTPTRGTGELFF.

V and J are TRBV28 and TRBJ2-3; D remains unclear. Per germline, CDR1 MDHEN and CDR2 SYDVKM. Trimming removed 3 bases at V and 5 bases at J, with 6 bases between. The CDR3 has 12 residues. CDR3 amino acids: CASSFDRDTQYF. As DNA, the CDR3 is TGTGCCAGCAGTTTTGATCGAGATACGCAGTATTTT.

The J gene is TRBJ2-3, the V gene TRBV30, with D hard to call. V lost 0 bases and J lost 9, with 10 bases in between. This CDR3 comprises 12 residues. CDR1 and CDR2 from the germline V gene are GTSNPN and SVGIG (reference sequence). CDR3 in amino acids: CAWSVLSPTQYF. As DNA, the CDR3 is TGTGCCTGGAGTGTACTGTCCCCAACGCAGTATTTT.

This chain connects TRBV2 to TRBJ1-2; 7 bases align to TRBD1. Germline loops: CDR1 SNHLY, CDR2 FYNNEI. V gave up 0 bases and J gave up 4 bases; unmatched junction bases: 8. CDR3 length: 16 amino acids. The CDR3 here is CASSEALLGQPYGYTF. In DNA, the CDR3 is TGTGCCAGCAGTGAAGCGCTTCTGGGACAGCCCTATGGCTACACCTTC.

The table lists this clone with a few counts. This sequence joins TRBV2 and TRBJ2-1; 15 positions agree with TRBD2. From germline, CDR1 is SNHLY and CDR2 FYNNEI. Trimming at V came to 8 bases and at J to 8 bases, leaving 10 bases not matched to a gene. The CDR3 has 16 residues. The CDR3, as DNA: TGTGCCAGCCTGGGACTAGCGGGAGGATATAGGTATGAGCAGTTCTTC. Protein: CASLGLAGGYRYEQFF.